The 18 T cell receptor beta chains in this list originate from one sample, sequenced in a study of blood T cell repertoires in COVID-19. Method: immunoSEQ multiplex PCR; TCRdb's copy keeps in-frame clones and lacks some. Among fewer than 95,000 clones, 72% were seen once, and the ten largest hold around an eighth. The sequenced material came from peripheral blood. The origin of the receptors is an elderly woman with acute or convalescent COVID-19.

The chain carries TRBV19 and TRBJ1-3, with 7 bases that match TRBD1. There are 13 residues in the CDR3. CDR1 is LNHDA and CDR2 is SQIVND in the germline V gene (reference sequence). Germline trimming cut 10 bases from V and 4 bases from J; bases unmatched to any gene: 7. The CDR3 DNA is TGTGCCACTTCCGGGACAGTCGGAAACACCATATATTTT. Amino acid sequence: CATSGTVGNTIYF. Variable domain in full (rest from reference TRBV19 and TRBJ1-3): DGGITQSPKYLFRKEGQNVTLSCEQNLNHDAMYWYRQDPGQGLRLIYYSQIVNDFQKGDIAEGYSVSREKKESFPLTVTSAQKNPTAFYLCATSGTVGNTIYFGEGSWLTVV.

The chain employs TRBV4-2 and TRBJ2-7, with TRBD1 matching over 9 bases. Germline assignment: CDR1 LGHNA and CDR2 YNFKEQ. The CDR3 is made up of 15 amino acids. V shed 0 bases, J shed 3 bases, and the junction held 3 bases outside the gene matches. The CDR3: CASSQETGGFYEQYF. CDR3 in DNA: TGTGCCAGCAGCCAAGAAACAGGGGGCTTCTACGAGCAGTACTTC.

The rearrangement uses TRBV5-1 and TRBJ2-6; TRBD1 matches at 7 bases. CDR3 size: 17 residues. J lost 0 bases, V lost 4 bases, and 7 bases had no gene match. From germline, CDR1 is SGHRS and CDR2 YFSETQ. CDR3 protein: CASSTGQVFSGANVLTF. The CDR3 bases are TGCGCCAGCAGCACAGGACAGGTTTTCTCTGGGGCCAACGTCCTGACTTTC.

This clone came up once. The V gene is TRBV7-6, the J gene TRBJ2-2, with D perhaps matching TRBD2 (5 bases). The ends were cut back, 5 bases at V and 2 bases at J, with 15 bases in the middle. This CDR3 contains 16 residues. Germline assignment: CDR1 SGHVS and CDR2 FNYEAQ. The CDR3 sequence: CASSHRRDYNTGELFF. CDR3 in DNA: TGTGCCAGCAGCCACAGACGTGACTATAACACCGGGGAGCTGTTTTTT.

The CDR3 DNA reads as TGTGCCAGCAATTTGGCAGGGGGAAACGAGCAGTACTTC. This translates into CASNLAGGNEQYF. The rearrangement joins TRBV5-5 to TRBJ2-7, with 7 bases aligning to TRBD1. J was trimmed by 5 bases and V by 6 bases; bases with no gene match: 8. Germline loops: CDR1 SGHKS, CDR2 YYEKEE (reference sequence). CDR3 length: 13 amino acids.

The V call is TRBV4-2, the J call TRBJ1-1, with 10 bases lining up with TRBD1. Trimming cost V 4 bases and J 0 bases; bases outside gene matches: 11. This CDR3 comprises 18 residues. Germline lookup yields CDR1 LGHNA and CDR2 YNFKEQ. CDR3 loop: CASSPNYGTGVLNTEAFF. The CDR3 DNA sequence: TGTGCCAGCAGCCCAAATTATGGGACAGGGGTCTTGAACACTGAAGCTTTCTTT.

V gene TRBV7-9 combines with J gene TRBJ2-3, with 11 nucleotides matching TRBD2. Trimming removed 3 bases from V and 4 bases from J; junction bases left unmatched: 3. This CDR3 has 15 amino acids. CDR1 and CDR2 from the germline V gene are SEHNR and FQNEAQ (reference sequence). CDR3 coding DNA: TGTGCCAGCAGCTTTAGCGGGGGGGCCGCAGATACGCAGTATTTT. Protein product: CASSFSGGAADTQYF.

The rearrangement uses TRBV7-9 and TRBJ1-1, with D maybe TRBD1 (5 bases). From germline, CDR1 is SEHNR and CDR2 FQNEAQ (reference sequence). The V end was cut by 2 bases, the J end by 1 base, with 8 bases between. The CDR3 consists of 14 residues. CDR3 nucleotide sequence: TGTGCCAGCAGCTTATTCGACAGGAACACTGAAGCTTTCTTT. It translates to CASSLFDRNTEAFF.

The chain employs TRBV19 and TRBJ1-6; D uncertain. The CDR3 has 15 residues. V shed 7 bases and J shed 2 bases, with 12 bases lying between them. CDR1 is LNHDA and CDR2 is SQIVND in the germline V gene (reference sequence). The CDR3 nucleotides are TGTGCCAGTACCCGCGAGGGAACCTATAATTCACCCCTCCACTTT. It specifies CASTREGTYNSPLHF.

The chain uses TRBV2 and TRBJ1-5; 8 bases agree with TRBD1. The CDR3 has 14 amino acids. Trimming removed 3 bases from V and 9 bases from J; junction bases left unmatched: 7. Germline loops: CDR1 SNHLY, CDR2 FYNNEI. The CDR3, as DNA: TGTGCCAGCAGTGAGGGCAGGGGGCCTGGGCCCCAGCATTTT. It specifies CASSEGRGPGPQHF.

The rearrangement uses TRBV5-1 and TRBJ2-5; tentatively, D is TRBD2 (5 bases). This CDR3 is 13 amino acids long. The germline V and J ends were trimmed by 2 bases and 5 bases, with 10 bases remaining between them. Germline assignment: CDR1 SGHRS and CDR2 YFSETQ. The CDR3 DNA reads TGCGCCAGCAGCTTTCATGGGGAGGAGACCCAGTACTTC. As protein: CASSFHGEETQYF.

The chain joins TRBV28 to TRBJ1-1; D remains ambiguous. This CDR3 region has 14 residues. Trimming cost V 2 bases and J 3 bases, with 10 bases left between them. Germline CDR1 is MDHEN and CDR2 is SYDVKM. The CDR3, as DNA: TGTGCCAGCAGTTTACCTCGGGGTGACACTGAAGCTTTCTTT. It yields the protein CASSLPRGDTEAFF. The full variable domain, its missing parts supplied by reference TRBV28 and TRBJ1-1, is DVKVTQSSRYLVKRTGEKVFLECVQDMDHENMFWYRQDPGLGLRLIYFSYDVKMKEKGDIPEGYSVSREKKERFSLILESASTNQTSMYLCASSLPRGDTEAFFGQGTRLTVV.

This clone is labeled as medium-sized. Different DNA sequences within this sample yield the same CDR3. The CDR3 bases are TGTGCCAGCAGCAGGGGAATGAACACTGAAGCTTTCTTT. This translates into CASSRGMNTEAFF. The chain uses TRBV2 and TRBJ1-1; tentative D call: TRBD1 (6 bases). Germline-derived CDR1 and CDR2 are SNHLY and FYNNEI. This CDR3 region has 13 residues. V lost 6 bases and J lost 0, with 8 bases in between. The variable domain in full, completed from reference TRBV2 and TRBJ1-1, reads EPEVTQTPSHQVTQMGQEVILRCVPISNHLYFYWYRQILGQKVEFLVSFYNNEISEKSEIFDDQFSVERPDGSNFTLKIRSTKLEDSAMYFCASSRGMNTEAFFGQGTRLTVV.

The chain uses TRBV4-1 and TRBJ1-4, with TRBD1 matching over 9 bases. The CDR3 sequence is 15 residues long. The germline CDR1 and CDR2 sequences are MGHRA and YSYEKL. The ends lost 4 bases at V and 7 bases at J; junction bases unmatched: 7. CDR3 bases: TGCGCCAGCAGCCGGGTGCGACAGGGGGTTGAAAAACTGTTTTTT. Translation: CASSRVRQGVEKLFF.

This sequence joins TRBV4-2 and TRBJ1-1, with 8 bases matching TRBD1. This CDR3 is built from 16 residues. Germline loops: CDR1 LGHNA, CDR2 YNFKEQ. Trimming took 1 base from V and 0 from J; bases not matched to a gene: 4. The CDR3 protein is CASSQGQGAVNTEAFF. CDR3 bases: TGTGCCAGCAGCCAAGGCCAGGGGGCGGTGAACACTGAAGCTTTCTTT.

This clone was observed a handful of times. This chain uses TRBV4-3 with TRBJ1-2; D remains unclear. The CDR3 runs to 15 residues. V was cut by 3 bases and J by 8 bases, with 19 bases left in between. In germline, CDR1 is LGHNA, CDR2 YSLEER. The CDR3 protein is CASSHFPNEGKGYTF. Written as DNA, the CDR3 is TGCGCCAGCAGCCATTTCCCCAATGAGGGAAAGGGCTACACCTTC.

The J gene is TRBJ2-7, the V gene TRBV6-6, with unresolved D. V was trimmed by 3 bases and J by 6 bases, leaving 9 bases between them. This CDR3 comprises 12 residues. Germline values: CDR1 MNHNY, CDR2 SVGAGI (reference sequence). The chain's CDR3 is CASSYHSGEQYF. DNA for the CDR3: TGTGCCAGCAGTTATCACAGTGGCGAGCAGTACTTC.

The chain couples TRBV5-1 to TRBJ1-3; the match to TRBD1 covers 8 bases. There are 16 residues in the CDR3. Germline V gene lookup returns CDR1 SGHRS and CDR2 YFSETQ. Trimming removed 0 bases from V and 2 bases from J; junction bases left unmatched: 4. DNA for the CDR3: TGCGCCAGCAGCTTGGTCCAGGGGGCTGCTGGAAACACCATATATTTT. Amino acid sequence: CASSLVQGAAGNTIYF.